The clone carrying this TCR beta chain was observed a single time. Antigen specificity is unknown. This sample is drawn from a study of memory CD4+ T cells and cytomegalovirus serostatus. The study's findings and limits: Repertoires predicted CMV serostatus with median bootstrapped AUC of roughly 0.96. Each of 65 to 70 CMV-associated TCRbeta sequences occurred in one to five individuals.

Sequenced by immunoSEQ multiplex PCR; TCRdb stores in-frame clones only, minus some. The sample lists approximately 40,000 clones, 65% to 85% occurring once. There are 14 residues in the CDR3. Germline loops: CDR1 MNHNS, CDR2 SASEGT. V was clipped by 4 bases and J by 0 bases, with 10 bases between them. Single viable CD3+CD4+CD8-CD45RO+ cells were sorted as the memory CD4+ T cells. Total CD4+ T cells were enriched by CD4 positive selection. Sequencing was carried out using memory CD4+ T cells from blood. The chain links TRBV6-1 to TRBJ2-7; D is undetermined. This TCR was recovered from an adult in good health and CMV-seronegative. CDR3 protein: CASSASLNSYEQYF. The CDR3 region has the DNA TGTGCCAGCAGTGCATCCTTGAACTCCTACGAGCAGTACTTC.